Below, 20 T cell receptor delta chains from the same sample are listed, as sequenced in a study of gamma-delta T cells after stem cell transplantation. TCRdb re-called the RT-PCR reads via CATT. The repertoire includes 2,000 to 3,000 delta-chain clones, around 20% of them detected once, and about 23% sits in the top ten. Input material: gamma-delta T cells. These receptors all stem from a human donor. It is not recorded whose cells these are; they may come from a transplant donor.

By sample fraction, this clone is medium-sized (0.01 to 0.1%). This sequence joins TRDV2 and TRDJ2, with 9 nucleotides matching TRDD3. Germline CDR1 reads GEAIGNYY; CDR2 reads EKD. This CDR3 region has 16 residues. V was clipped by 3 bases and J by 6 bases; unmatched bases: 10. CDR3 DNA: TGTGCCTGTGACCCCCTCACGGGGATACGGCCAGCACAACTCTTCTTT. Amino acids: CACDPLTGIRPAQLFF.

Remarks on this clone: TCRdb shows a much larger clone's protein in place of this DNA's translation, and the two differ at residue 15, likely through a read error; the protein shown is translated from the DNA. The V gene is TRDV2, the J gene TRDJ1; 7 nucleotides align to TRDD3. The CDR3 totals 17 residues. Per the germline V gene, CDR1 is GEAIGNYY and CDR2 is EKD. In nucleotides, the CDR3 is TGTGCCTGTGACACCGTAGGGGGATGGGGAGCGGTGGATAAATTCATCTTT. Its translation: CACDTVGGWGAVDKFIF.

About this clone: The protein in TCRdb stems from a much larger clone and differs at residue 2 from this DNA's translation, likely a read error; here the protein is translated from the DNA. This chain uses TRDV2 with TRDJ1; 9 bases align to TRDD3. The CDR3 is 16 amino acids. Germline lookup yields CDR1 GEAIGNYY and CDR2 EKD. CDR3 region: CSCQSLGDSEADKLIF. CDR3 DNA: TGTTCCTGCCAATCACTGGGGGACTCGGAGGCCGATAAACTCATCTTT.

This clone appeared a single time. A far larger clone is off by one base, so a read error is likely. The J gene is TRDJ3, the V gene TRDV2, with TRDD3 matching over 10 bases. The CDR3 is 22 amino acids. The V gene's germline CDR1 is GEAIGNYY and CDR2 EKD. Written as DNA, the CDR3 is TGTGCCTGTGACCCCGCGGGTGGTGGGGGATACCCAAGCTCCTGGGACACCCGACCGATGTTTTTC. Its translation is CACDPAGGGGYPSSWDTRPMFF.

This clone is medium-sized. This sample also contains other DNA sequences that code for the same CDR3. J is TRDJ1 and V is TRDV2, with D perhaps matching TRDD3 (6 bases). This CDR3 is 17 amino acids long. Germline-derived CDR1 and CDR2 are GEAIGNYY and EKD. Trimming shortened V by 2 bases and J by 0 bases, and 18 bases separated the two germline ends. The CDR3 spells CACDNVGVGGNTDKLIF. DNA of the CDR3: TGTGCCTGTGACAACGTCGGGGTTGGGGGGAACACCGATAAACTCATCTTT.

This clone ranks as medium-sized. This sequence joins TRDV2 and TRDJ1; D is possibly TRDD3 (6 bases). Trimming cost V 0 bases and J 3 bases, with 16 bases left between them. There are 16 residues in the CDR3. Per germline, CDR1 GEAIGNYY and CDR2 EKD. The CDR3 DNA reads as TGTGCCTGTGACACCGTGGGGGGTACAAAGTCCGATAAACTCATCTTT. The encoded protein is CACDTVGGTKSDKLIF.

By frequency in the sample, this clone is medium-sized. This sample also contains other DNA sequences that code for the same CDR3. The chain is built from TRDV2 and TRDJ1, with TRDD3 matching over 12 bases. With V trimmed by 1 base and J by 0 bases, 17 bases remained unmatched. The CDR3 is 21 amino acids. Germline V gene sequence: CDR1 GEAIGNYY, CDR2 EKD. CDR3 nucleotides: TGTGCCTGTGACACACTTGTACTGGGGGATACCATTGATGGGGACACCGATAAACTCATCTTT. Amino acids: CACDTLVLGDTIDGDTDKLIF.

As regards this clone: TCRdb's protein, taken from a much larger clone, differs from this DNA's translation at residue 8, likely owing to a read error; the protein displayed comes from the DNA. The chain combines TRDV2 with TRDJ1, with 7 bases lining up with TRDD3. V gave up 1 base and J gave up 0 bases; unmatched junction bases: 10. The CDR3 is 17 amino acids. Germline CDR1 and CDR2: GEAIGNYY and EKD. The CDR3 sequence is CACDTLGAQRYTDKLIF. In DNA form, the CDR3 reads TGTGCCTGTGACACGCTGGGGGCCCAACGGTACACCGATAAACTCATCTTT.

For this clone: The protein that TCRdb holds for this DNA derives from a much larger clone and differs from the translated DNA at residue 4, which likely indicates a read error; the protein shown here is translated from the DNA. This rearrangement joins TRDV2 to TRDJ1; 7 bases map to TRDD3. Germline V gives CDR1 GEAIGNYY, CDR2 EKD. The CDR3 contains 15 residues. V was clipped by 5 bases and J by 3 bases; unmatched bases: 11. The CDR3 protein is CACALLGIGADKLIF. The DNA for the CDR3 is TGTGCCTGTGCCTTACTGGGGATTGGGGCCGATAAACTCATCTTT.

This clone was observed a handful of times. A far larger clone is off by one base, so a read error is likely. Other DNA sequences within the sample encode an identical CDR3. The chain links TRDV2 to TRDJ1; D uncertain. Germline V CDR1 and CDR2: GEAIGNYY, EKD. The CDR3 is 16 amino acids. Trimming removed 0 bases at V and 0 bases at J, with 13 bases between. The CDR3 loop is CACDTLAASDTDKLIF. The CDR3 coding sequence is TGTGCCTGTGACACCCTAGCCGCGTCGGACACCGATAAACTCATCTTT.

This clone ranks as large. The chain recombines TRDV2 with TRDJ1; D unresolved. CDR1 GEAIGNYY and CDR2 EKD come from the germline V gene. The V end was cut by 2 bases, the J end by 3 bases, with 15 bases between. CDR3 size: 15 residues. The CDR3, as DNA: TGTGCCTGTGACATATTAGGAGGTCCGGCCGATAAACTCATCTTT. Its translation: CACDILGGPADKLIF.

This clone showed up just a few times. One base separates it from a far larger clone, so it is likely a read error. The sample has other DNA sequences that encode this CDR3 too. The chain is built from TRDV2 and TRDJ2; tentatively, D is TRDD3 (6 bases). This CDR3 region has 16 residues. Germline V gene sequence: CDR1 GEAIGNYY, CDR2 EKD. This chain's CDR3 is CACDTVGGRSTAQLFF. The CDR3 nucleotides read TGTGCCTGTGACACCGTGGGGGGCCGGAGTACAGCACAGCTCTTCTTT.

This clone rates as medium-sized (0.01 to 0.1%). The chain recombines TRDV2 with TRDJ1; 13 positions agree with TRDD3. V shed 3 bases and J 3 bases; nucleotides not matched to a gene: 6. The germline CDR1 and CDR2 sequences are GEAIGNYY and EKD. This CDR3 contains 16 residues. This CDR3 is CACDALTGGYADKLIF. CDR3 in DNA: TGTGCCTGTGACGCCCTTACTGGGGGATACGCCGATAAACTCATCTTT.

Judged by abundance, this clone is medium-sized. Other DNA sequences in this specimen translate into the identical CDR3. This chain joins TRDV2 and TRDJ1; 11 bases are a match to TRDD3. V gave up 1 base and J gave up 1 base; unmatched junction bases: 7. CDR3 length: 17 amino acids. In germline, CDR1 is GEAIGNYY, CDR2 EKD. The CDR3 DNA sequence: TGTGCCTGTGACACACTACTGGGGGATAAGCGCACCGATAAACTCATCTTT. Its translation is CACDTLLGDKRTDKLIF.

By sample share, this clone is medium-sized. This CDR3 is also generated by other DNA sequences in the sample. This CDR3 is CACDTAPLGDTSSWDTRQMFF. In DNA form, the CDR3 reads TGTGCCTGTGACACCGCTCCCCTGGGGGATACGAGCTCCTGGGACACCCGACAGATGTTTTTC. The J gene is TRDJ3, the V gene TRDV2; the match to TRDD3 covers 12 bases. The CDR3 has 21 amino acids. The germline CDR1 and CDR2 sequences are GEAIGNYY and EKD. The V segment lost 0 bases and the J segment 0 bases; nucleotides outside the gene matches: 8.

In this sample, this clone is large. The rearrangement uses TRDV2 and TRDJ1, with 12 bases lining up with TRDD3. Germline trimming cut 3 bases from V and 7 bases from J; bases unmatched to any gene: 17. The CDR3 has 18 amino acids. Germline V lookup: CDR1 GEAIGNYY, CDR2 EKD. CDR3 nucleotide sequence: TGTGCCTGTGACCCCCTCGTACTGGGGGATACTTCCGATGGTAAACTCATCTTT. Its translation: CACDPLVLGDTSDGKLIF.

As concerns this clone: The TCRdb protein comes from a much larger clone and disagrees with this DNA's translation at residue 14, likely due to a read error; the protein given here is derived from the DNA. The chain carries TRDV2 and TRDJ1; 13 bases align to TRDD3. The CDR3 is made up of 17 amino acids. Germline values: CDR1 GEAIGNYY, CDR2 EKD. The CDR3 DNA reads TGTGCCTGTGACGTACTGGGGGATACGAGGTACACCGATACACTCATCTTT. This encodes CACDVLGDTRYTDTLIF.

As for this clone: A far more abundant clone sits one base away, making this likely a read error. The CDR3 loop reads CACDAVGGTGGLSDTDKLIF. CDR3 nucleotide sequence: TGTGCCTGTGACGCCGTCGGGGGGACTGGGGGTCTTTCAGACACCGATAAACTCATCTTT. The V and J genes are TRDV2 and TRDJ1; 8 bases align to TRDD3. The CDR3 has 20 residues. V lost 3 bases and J lost 0; bases outside the gene matches: 20. Germline lookup yields CDR1 GEAIGNYY and CDR2 EKD.

By share, this clone counts as medium-sized. The chain combines TRDV2 with TRDJ1; the match to TRDD3 covers 11 bases. Germline CDR1 is GEAIGNYY and CDR2 is EKD. The CDR3 has 16 residues. The V segment lost 4 bases and the J segment 0 bases; nucleotides outside the gene matches: 6. The CDR3 DNA follows: TGTGCCTGTGAGCTACTGGGGGATAAGGACACCGATAAACTCATCTTT. Amino acids: CACELLGDKDTDKLIF.

With respect to this clone: A much more abundant neighbour one base away suggests this may be a read error. The J gene is TRDJ1, the V gene TRDV2; 9 bases map to TRDD3. Germline-derived CDR1 and CDR2 are GEAIGNYY and EKD. CDR3 length equals 21 residues. The CDR3 spells CACDTVTGGPNSLLYTEKLIF. The CDR3 region has the DNA TGTGCCTGTGACACCGTAACTGGGGGACCCAACTCCCTACTGTACACCGAGAAACTCATCTTT.